Below are 17 T cell receptor beta chains sequenced from a single sample in a study of blood T cell repertoires in COVID-19. The protocol was immunoSEQ multiplex PCR, while the TCRdb copy is restricted to in-frame clones and leaves out a portion. The repertoire has approximately 200,000 clones, 85% of them found once; the top ten carry approximately 18%. The specimen sequenced was PBMCs or T cells enriched from blood (not recorded which). The receptors originated from a man between 35 and 55 years old who had recovered from COVID-19.

The rearrangement links TRBV7-9 to TRBJ2-7, with TRBD1 identical over 9 bases. J gave up 3 bases and V 5 bases, and 11 bases lay outside the gene matches. The CDR3 consists of 16 residues. CDR1 is SEHNR, CDR2 FQNEAQ, per germline (reference sequence). As DNA, the CDR3 is TGTGCCAGCAGCCGTGGGACAGGGCGATTTAGCTACGAGCAGTACTTC. It is translated as CASSRGTGRFSYEQYF.

The chain joins TRBV30 to TRBJ1-5, with 9 bases fitting TRBD1. CDR1 GTSNPN and CDR2 SVGIG come from the germline V gene (reference sequence). V lost 2 bases to trimming and J lost 0 bases; unmatched junction nucleotides: 5. The CDR3 sequence is 16 residues long. CDR3 loop: CAWSTRTGDSNQPQHF. CDR3 bases: TGTGCCTGGAGTACGCGGACAGGGGATAGCAATCAGCCCCAGCATTTT.

As DNA, the CDR3 is TGTGCCAGCAGGGACAGCAGCTCACCCCTCCACTTT. This sequence encodes CASRDSSSPLHF. This sequence joins TRBV6-5 and TRBJ1-6, with a possible D match to TRBD1 (6 bases). The V gene's germline CDR1 is MNHEY and CDR2 SVGAGI. The CDR3 runs to 12 residues. V lost 6 bases and J 10 bases, leaving 10 bases between the germline ends.

V usage is TRBV6-6 and J usage is TRBJ2-2; weak D call: TRBD2 (5 bases). The germline V gene encodes CDR1 MNHNY and CDR2 SVGAGI (reference sequence). The ends were cut back, 8 bases at V and 7 bases at J, with 11 bases in the middle. This CDR3 is 12 amino acids long. Here the CDR3 reads CASGLRGGELFF. Written as DNA, the CDR3 is TGTGCCAGCGGCCTCCGGGGCGGGGAGCTGTTTTTT.

The chain links TRBV28 to TRBJ2-5; 8 bases match TRBD1. The germline gives CDR1 MDHEN, CDR2 SYDVKM. The V and J ends lost 6 bases and 5 bases, in that order; junction bases with no gene match: 8. This CDR3 contains 14 residues. The CDR3 sequence: CASSGRGLGETQYF. Here the CDR3 DNA reads TGTGCCAGCAGCGGCAGGGGGCTGGGGGAGACCCAGTACTTC.

J is TRBJ1-1 and V is TRBV27; 9 bases agree with TRBD1. The CDR3 loop spans 17 amino acids. The V and J ends lost 3 bases and 5 bases, in that order; junction bases with no gene match: 13. CDR1 MNHEY and CDR2 SMNVEV come from the germline V gene (reference sequence). CDR3 protein: CASSFKTGGTIFTEAFF. Written as DNA, the CDR3 is TGTGCCAGCAGTTTTAAGACAGGGGGAACCATTTTTACTGAAGCTTTCTTT.

The rearrangement links TRBV20-1 to TRBJ2-5, with 8 bases matching TRBD2. This CDR3 has 15 residues. The germline V gene encodes CDR1 DFQATT and CDR2 SNEGSKA (reference sequence). The trim removed 3 bases at V and 2 bases at J, leaving 8 bases unmatched. The CDR3 nucleotides are TGCAGTGCTAGTAGTGGGCGGGAGGTTCAAGAGACCCAGTACTTC. This sequence encodes CSASSGREVQETQYF.

This clone was detected only once. The chain uses TRBV5-1 and TRBJ2-7, with TRBD1 matching over 9 bases. The germline V gene has CDR1 SGHRS and CDR2 YFSETQ. This CDR3 is 15 amino acids long. The V segment lost 3 bases and the J segment 3 bases; nucleotides outside the gene matches: 7. CDR3 nucleotides: TGCGCCAGCAGCTACCTGACAGGGGGAAACTACGAGCAGTACTTC. Translating gives CASSYLTGGNYEQYF.

This chain connects TRBV30 to TRBJ1-4, with D possibly matching TRBD1 (5 bases). This CDR3 contains 12 residues. V lost 4 bases to trimming and J lost 5 bases, with 8 bases between them. From germline, CDR1 is GTSNPN and CDR2 SVGIG (reference sequence). The CDR3 DNA reads TGTGCCTGGACTCCAGGGAATGAAAAACTGTTTTTT. Translating gives CAWTPGNEKLFF.

This sequence joins TRBV7-3 and TRBJ1-1, with a tentative D call TRBD1 (6 bases). Deletions cut 2 bases from V and 3 bases from J, with 13 bases between. The CDR3 loop spans 15 amino acids. Germline V gene sequence: CDR1 SGHTA, CDR2 FQGTGA. CDR3 sequence reads: CASSLYRVGDTEAFF. The CDR3 DNA reads TGTGCCAGCAGCTTATACAGGGTCGGGGACACTGAAGCTTTCTTT. The complete variable domain, with remaining parts taken from reference TRBV7-3 and TRBJ1-1, reads GAGVSQTPSNKVTEKGKYVELRCDPISGHTALYWYRQSLGQGPEFLIYFQGTGAADDSGLPNDRFFAVRPEGSVSTLKIQRTERGDSAVYLCASSLYRVGDTEAFFGQGTRLTVV.

The CDR3: CASSLDLRNEQFF. CDR3 in DNA: TGTGCCAGCAGCCTCGACTTACGGAATGAGCAGTTCTTC. The chain links TRBV7-8 to TRBJ2-1; no clear D. The V end was cut by 5 bases, the J end by 7 bases, with 12 bases between. Germline lookup yields CDR1 SGHVS and CDR2 FQNEAQ. The CDR3 runs 13 residues.

About this clone: The conserved closing phenylalanine or tryptophan is absent in this CDR3, likely reflecting a read error. The DNA is omitted, as the CDR3 cannot be located on it reliably, and the CDR3 follows TCRdb's listing. CDR3 protein: CASSLDRYRVAPYPRSGP. The chain uses TRBV5-6 and TRBJ1-3; the table names TRBD1, a call not compared with the DNA. Germline V gives CDR1 SGHDT, CDR2 YYEEEE. 18 amino acids form the CDR3, both terminal residues included.

The chain links TRBV2 to TRBJ2-7; the D gene is possibly TRBD1 (5 bases). CDR1 is SNHLY, CDR2 FYNNEI, per germline. This CDR3 comprises 15 residues. The V end lost 2 bases, the J end lost 2 bases, and 13 bases lay between the germline ends. CDR3 DNA: TGTGCCAGCAGTGAACGACAGTCTTTAACCTACGAGCAGTACTTC. Amino acids: CASSERQSLTYEQYF.

This clone has only one observation. This chain joins TRBV27 and TRBJ2-2; TRBD1 aligns across 7 bases. The CDR3 length is 13 residues. V shed 6 bases and J 5 bases; nucleotides not matched to a gene: 3. Germline loops: CDR1 MNHEY, CDR2 SMNVEV (reference sequence). In DNA, the CDR3 is TGTGCCAGCAGGCCACAGGGGACCGGGGAGCTGTTTTTT. This encodes CASRPQGTGELFF.

The V call is TRBV28, the J call TRBJ2-3; D possibly corresponds to TRBD1 (5 bases). Trimming removed 6 bases from V and 2 bases from J, with 9 bases in between. The CDR3 runs 13 residues. Germline assignment: CDR1 MDHEN and CDR2 SYDVKM. CDR3 region: CASRDTHTDTQYF. CDR3 sequence (DNA): TGTGCCAGCAGGGACACCCACACAGATACGCAGTATTTT.

This clone showed up just a few times. The genes are TRBV30 and TRBJ1-5; no firm D call. CDR3 size: 13 residues. Trimming cost V 5 bases and J 4 bases, with 12 bases left between them. Germline values: CDR1 GTSNPN, CDR2 SVGIG (reference sequence). CDR3 nucleotide sequence: TGTGCCTGGTCCGGGGATCCAAATCAGCCCCAGCATTTT. Translation: CAWSGDPNQPQHF.

The chain employs TRBV29-1 and TRBJ2-1; 7 bases line up with TRBD1. There are 13 residues in the CDR3. V lost 6 bases to trimming and J lost 3 bases; unmatched junction nucleotides: 5. Germline CDR1 reads SQVTM; CDR2 reads ANQGSEA. CDR3 loop: CSVNRGNYNEQFF. CDR3 sequence (DNA): TGCAGCGTAAACAGGGGCAACTACAATGAGCAGTTCTTC.